Below, 9 T cell receptor beta chains from the same sample are listed, as sequenced in a study of cytomegalovirus exposure and HLA in healthy donors. It was with 60 Vbeta and 13 Jbeta primers that the PCR ran. Clones were sequenced by immunoSEQ multiplex PCR, and TCRdb holds only the in-frame ones, with some missing. The sample holds 150,000 or so clones, approximately 80% seen once. Sequencing was done on a sample of PBMCs. These receptors originate from a woman between 18 and 29 years old in good health and CMV-seropositive.

V gene TRBV14 combines with J gene TRBJ2-6; D might be TRBD2 (5 bases). Between the trimmed V and J ends, which lost 5 bases and 1 base, there was a span of 15 bases. The germline gives CDR1 SGHDN, CDR2 FVKESK. The CDR3 consists of 17 residues. CDR3 bases: TGTGCCAGCAGCTTAGGACTTCTAAGGTCTGGGGCCAACGTCCTGACTTTC. It translates to CASSLGLLRSGANVLTF.

The chain uses TRBV15 and TRBJ1-3; D gene ambiguous. The CDR3 is 14 amino acids. Germline-derived CDR1 and CDR2 are LNHNV and YYDKDF (reference sequence). Between the trimmed V and J ends, which lost 4 bases and 0 bases, there was a span of 7 bases. The CDR3 here is CATSIGVSGNTIYF. The CDR3 region has the DNA TGTGCCACCAGCATTGGAGTCTCTGGAAACACCATATATTTT.

The V gene is TRBV18, the J gene TRBJ1-4; 8 bases map to TRBD1. This CDR3 has 18 amino acids. Germline V gives CDR1 KGHSH, CDR2 LQKENI. The V gene end was trimmed by 3 bases and the J gene end by 0 bases; junction bases not matched to a gene: 9. CDR3 coding DNA: TGTGCCAGCTCACCCCGGACAGGGAGGGACCCAACTAATGAAAAACTGTTTTTT. Protein sequence: CASSPRTGRDPTNEKLFF.

The V and J genes are TRBV2 and TRBJ2-2; D is perhaps TRBD1 (6 bases). The CDR3 spans 15 residues. The V gene's germline CDR1 is SNHLY and CDR2 FYNNEI. The V end was cut by 6 bases, the J end by 3 bases, with 14 bases between. In DNA form, the CDR3 reads TGTGCCAGCAGATACAGGGATCCTCACACCGGGGAGCTGTTTTTT. It specifies CASRYRDPHTGELFF.

This clone was observed a handful of times. V is TRBV2 and J is TRBJ2-1; 14 nucleotides agree with TRBD2. Germline lookup yields CDR1 SNHLY and CDR2 FYNNEI. The trim removed 2 bases at V and 1 base at J, leaving 7 bases unmatched. The CDR3 sequence is 19 residues long. The CDR3 sequence: CASSESTSGGAASYNEQFF. CDR3 nucleotides: TGTGCCAGCAGTGAATCGACTAGCGGGGGGGCGGCATCCTACAATGAGCAGTTCTTC.

This clone was counted between two and nine times. The rearrangement links TRBV7-2 to TRBJ1-2; unclear D gene. V lost 1 base to trimming and J lost 6 bases, with 9 bases between them. Germline CDR1 is SGHTA and CDR2 is FQGNSA. The CDR3 is made up of 13 amino acids. CDR3 amino acids: CASSLGGLNGYTF. In nucleotides, the CDR3 is TGTGCCAGCAGCTTAGGAGGGCTGAATGGCTACACCTTC.

This chain uses TRBV27 with TRBJ2-7; 10 nucleotides agree with TRBD1. V lost 5 bases, J lost 2 bases, and 6 bases stayed unmatched. The CDR3 covers 15 residues. Germline V gene sequence: CDR1 MNHEY, CDR2 SMNVEV (reference sequence). The CDR3 nucleotides read TGTGCCAGCAGTCCCCCCGGGACAGGGGCCTACGAGCAGTACTTC. Translation: CASSPPGTGAYEQYF.

V and J are TRBV6-6 and TRBJ1-2; tentative D call: TRBD1 (5 bases). This CDR3 contains 12 residues. Trimming removed 2 bases at V and 8 bases at J, with 9 bases between. Germline CDR1 is MNHNY and CDR2 is SVGAGI (reference sequence). Here the CDR3 DNA reads TGTGCCAGCAGTTACGGGGGGGAGGGCTACACCTTC. It codes for CASSYGGEGYTF.

The rearrangement links TRBV14 to TRBJ1-3, with 8 positions matching TRBD1. The ends lost 3 bases at V and 0 bases at J; junction bases unmatched: 1. From germline, CDR1 is SGHDN and CDR2 FVKESK. CDR3 size: 15 residues. The CDR3 spells CASSHGQGSGNTIYF. The CDR3 nucleotides read TGTGCCAGCAGCCACGGACAGGGCTCTGGAAACACCATATATTTT.